This is a list of T cell receptor beta chains from one sample in a study of blood T cell repertoires in COVID-19. Here immunoSEQ multiplex PCR was the method, and the copy in TCRdb shows in-frame clones only, minus some. The table includes approximately 250,000 clones, about 83% detected once. The specimen was peripheral blood. Receptors originate from a man aged 50-60 years with acute or convalescent COVID-19. The CDR3 runs from the conserved cysteine through the conserved F or W. D genes are given only for firm matches. Some rows have no size entry. The others give once, few or many, or a class for an expanded clone.

D gene | clone size | J gene | V gene | CDR3 DNA | CDR3 protein
- | once | TRBJ1-5 | TRBV28 | TGTGCCAGCAGTTTATCTGCAGGTTATCAGCCCCAGCATTTT | CASSLSAGYQPQHF
- | - | TRBJ1-3 | TRBV9 | TGTGCCAGCAGCGTAGGGATTTATAAGACCAGGGGCTCTGGAAACACCATATATTTT | CASSVGIYKTRGSGNTIYF
- | - | TRBJ2-7 | TRBV25-1 | TGTGCCAGCAGTGGATTTAGGGGATCACACTACGAGCAGTACTTC | CASSGFRGSHYEQYF
TRBD1 | - | TRBJ2-7 | TRBV5-4 | TGTGCCAGCAGCTTGGGCCCGGGACAGGGGAACTCCTACGAGCAGTACTTC | CASSLGPGQGNSYEQYF
- | - | TRBJ1-2 | TRBV20-1 | TGCAGTGCCGCATGGGGGCGAGGCTACACCTTC | CSAAWGRGYTF
TRBD1 | - | TRBJ2-3 | TRBV7-6 | TGTGCCAGCAGCCTGGACAGGGGAGATACGCAGTATTTT | CASSLDRGDTQYF
TRBD1 | - | TRBJ1-5 | TRBV19 | TGTGCCAGTAACCCTACAGGGGGGGATAATCAGCCCCAGCATTTT | CASNPTGGDNQPQHF
- | - | TRBJ1-1 | TRBV29-1 | TGCAGCGGTTCGGGACACCTGGGGGACACTGAAGCTTTCTTT | CSGSGHLGDTEAFF
- | - | TRBJ1-1 | TRBV7-3 | TGTGCCAGCAGCCTTTCAGGGAATAGTGAAGCTTTCTTT | CASSLSGNSEAFF
- | - | TRBJ1-3 | TRBV6-5 | TGTGCCAGCAGTTCTCTCGATGGGGGGACTGGAAACACCATATATTTT | CASSSLDGGTGNTIYF
- | few | TRBJ2-2 | TRBV6-5 | TGTGCCAGCATCGAAAACGGGAACACCGGGGAGCTGTTTTTT | CASIENGNTGELFF
TRBD1 | - | TRBJ1-6 | TRBV25-1 | TGTGCCAGCAGTTCAAACCCCGGGACAGGTCGTTCACCCCTCCACTTT | CASSSNPGTGRSPLHF
TRBD1 | few | TRBJ1-1 | TRBV6-5 | TGTGCCAGCAGGACAGGGAGCACTGAAGCTTTCTTT | CASRTGSTEAFF
- | - | TRBJ1-3 | TRBV7-6 | TGTGCCAGCAGCCCGGGAGAGGACTTCTCTGGAAACACCATATATTTT | CASSPGEDFSGNTIYF
TRBD1 | once | TRBJ2-7 | TRBV3-1/TRBV3-2 | TGTGCCAGCAGCCTACAGTCCGGGACAGGGGACTACGAGCAGTACTTC | CASSLQSGTGDYEQYF
- | once | TRBJ1-5 | TRBV30 | TGTGCCTGGAGTCTCGACATCGATAGCAATCAGCCCCAGCATTTT | CAWSLDIDSNQPQHF
TRBD1 | once | TRBJ2-3 | TRBV13 | TGTGCCAGCAGCACCCGGGGACAGGGACTCGCAGATACGCAGTATTTT | CASSTRGQGLADTQYF
TRBD1 | - | TRBJ1-5 | TRBV28 | TGTGCCAGCAGTTTAAAGGGGGCGCGGAATCAGCCCCAGCATTTT | CASSLKGARNQPQHF
TRBD1 | - | TRBJ2-2 | TRBV6-6 | TGTGCCAGCGAAACCTCAGGGGGCACCGGGGAGCTGTTTTTT | CASETSGGTGELFF
TRBD1 | few | TRBJ1-5 | TRBV6-2/TRBV6-3 | TGTGCCAGCAGCGAACGGACAGGCACAGGTCAGCCCCAGCATTTT | CASSERTGTGQPQHF
- | - | TRBJ2-1 | TRBV27 | TGTGCCAGCGCATCTACGGGAGCCTACAATGAGCAGTTCTTC | CASASTGAYNEQFF
- | - | TRBJ2-3 | TRBV7-3 | TGTGCCAGCAGCCTCCAGACAGGTACCTCGGATACGCAGTATTTT | CASSLQTGTSDTQYF
- | - | TRBJ2-7 | TRBV5-4 | TGTGCCAGCAGCTACAGGCTCGAGCAGTACTTC | CASSYRLEQYF
TRBD2 | - | TRBJ2-2 | TRBV11-3 | TGTGCCAGCAGCTCGTCTAGCGGGGGTGTCGGGGAGCTGTTTTTT | CASSSSSGGVGELFF
- | - | TRBJ2-7 | TRBV27 | TGTGCCAGCTCTAGAATGGGCTACGAGCAGTACTTC | CASSRMGYEQYF
TRBD1 | - | TRBJ2-3 | TRBV10-2 | TGCGCCAGCAGTTGGCAGGGGGCGATAGATACGCAGTATTTT | CASSWQGAIDTQYF
- | - | TRBJ2-5 | TRBV5-1 | TGCGCCAGCAGCCAACAGGAGACCCAGTACTTC | CASSQQETQYF
TRBD2 | many | TRBJ2-7 | TRBV27 | TGTGCCAGCAGTTTAAGGGGACTAGGCGAGCAGTACTTC | CASSLRGLGEQYF
- | - | TRBJ2-1 | TRBV7-9 | TGTGCCAGCAGCTTCTCTAGCCTCCCCGACAATGAGCAGTTCTTC | CASSFSSLPDNEQFF
TRBD2 | - | TRBJ2-3 | TRBV25-1 | TGTGCCAGCAGTGACCCCGGGACTAGCGGGTATGCAGATACGCAGTATTTT | CASSDPGTSGYADTQYF
- | - | TRBJ2-7 | TRBV28 | TGTGCCAGCAGTGAGCGGGCGGGGTCCTACGAGCAGTACTTC | CASSERAGSYEQYF
TRBD2 | few | TRBJ2-7 | TRBV5-1 | TGCGCCAGCAGCCGACAGACTAGCGGGGGGGTCTCCTACGAGCAGTACTTC | CASSRQTSGGVSYEQYF
- | - | TRBJ2-1 | TRBV7-3 | TGTGCCAGCAGCTTAAGTGCAGGGGTCTACAATGAGCAGTTCTTC | CASSLSAGVYNEQFF
TRBD1 | - | TRBJ1-1 | TRBV18 | TGTGCCAGCTCAGGGGGACAGGGAGGGACTGAAGCTTTCTTT | CASSGGQGGTEAFF
TRBD1 | few | TRBJ2-3 | TRBV4-1 | TGCGCCAGCAGCCAAGAGGTCCCAGGGGGCCGCACAGATACGCAGTATTTT | CASSQEVPGGRTDTQYF
TRBD1 | - | TRBJ1-1 | TRBV10-3 | TGTGCCATCAGTGGCGGGACAGAGAACACTGAAGCTTTCTTT | CAISGGTENTEAFF
TRBD1 | - | TRBJ1-2 | TRBV10-3 | TGTGCCATCAGTTGGGACAGGGCTAACTATGGCTACACCTTC | CAISWDRANYGYTF
TRBD1 | - | TRBJ2-7 | TRBV15 | TGTGCCACCAGCAGAGATGGGGACAGGTCCTACGAGCAGTACTTC | CATSRDGDRSYEQYF
TRBD1 | - | TRBJ1-6 | TRBV6-2/TRBV6-3 | TGTGCCAGCAGTTACCGACAGGGGGCCTATAATTCACCCCTCCACTTT | CASSYRQGAYNSPLHF
- | - | TRBJ1-4 | TRBV25-1 | TGTGCCAGCAGTGCAGGAAAACTGTTTTTT | CASSAGKLFF
- | - | TRBJ2-2 | TRBV28 | TGTGCCAGCAGTTGGTTAGCGGCGAACACCGGGGAGCTGTTTTTT | CASSWLAANTGELFF
- | - | TRBJ1-3 | TRBV19 | TGTGCCAGTAGAGTTAGCTCTGGAAACACCATATATTTT | CASRVSSGNTIYF
- | - | TRBJ2-7 | TRBV3-1/TRBV3-2 | TGTGCCAGCAGCCAACGATTTTCAGGGTTTAGCTCCTACGAGCAGTACTTC | CASSQRFSGFSSYEQYF
TRBD1 | - | TRBJ1-2 | TRBV28 | TGTGCCAGCAGGACAACTTCGACAGGGTTAGGCTATGGCTACACCTTC | CASRTTSTGLGYGYTF
- | - | TRBJ1-2 | TRBV4-2 | TGTGCCAGCAGCCAATTCCAGGAAAATGGCTACACCTTC | CASSQFQENGYTF
- | - | TRBJ2-3 | TRBV27 | TGTGCCAGCAGTCCCGTGAGGCCAGGGGGCACAGATACGCAGTATTTT | CASSPVRPGGTDTQYF
TRBD1 | few | TRBJ1-1 | TRBV7-9 | TGTGCCAGCAGCTTAGGCCTACCGGGACAGAGCGCTTTCTTT | CASSLGLPGQSAFF
- | - | TRBJ2-1 | TRBV5-1 | TGCGCCAGCAGCTTGGTGTTAGCGGCCAGCTCCTACAATGAGCAGTTCTTC | CASSLVLAASSYNEQFF
- | - | TRBJ2-1 | TRBV21-1 | TGTGCCAGCCCAAAGGGAAATCAGGGGGCCATCGTCCTCGAAAGCTCCTACAATGAGCAGTTCTTC | CASPKGNQGAIVLESSYNEQFF
TRBD2 | once | TRBJ2-1 | TRBV9 | TGTGCCAGCAGCGTCCCTCCTAGCGGGATCTACAATGAGCAGTTCTTC | CASSVPPSGIYNEQFF
- | - | TRBJ1-6 | TRBV5-1 | TGCGCCAGCAGCTTGGGTCAGCAGGCGAATTCACCCCTCCACTTT | CASSLGQQANSPLHF
TRBD1 | - | TRBJ1-5 | TRBV27 | TGTGCCAGCGGACAGGGGTCTTATCAGCCCCAGCATTTT | CASGQGSYQPQHF
TRBD1 | - | TRBJ2-4 | TRBV18 | TGTGCCAGCTCAGAACAGGGGACGGGTCTAGCCAAAAACATTCAGTACTTC | CASSEQGTGLAKNIQYF
- | - | TRBJ2-1 | TRBV24-1 | TGTGCCACCAGTGATCCCCCGGGGGGCCACAATGAGCAGTTCTTC | CATSDPPGGHNEQFF
TRBD1 | - | TRBJ1-6 | TRBV5-8 | TGTGCCAGCAGCTGGAACAGGGGGGTCTCTAATTCACCCCTCCACTTT | CASSWNRGVSNSPLHF
- | - | TRBJ2-2 | TRBV19 | TGTGCCTGCGAGGGAGATCCCACCGGGGAGCTGTTTTTT | CACEGDPTGELFF
TRBD1 | - | TRBJ1-2 | TRBV18 | TGTGCCAGCTCGCCTGCCGTGCTCACAGGGGGCTCTGGCTACACCTTC | CASSPAVLTGGSGYTF
- | - | TRBJ2-7 | TRBV25-1 | TGTGCCAGCAGATCGGGACTGTGGGGGTGGTACTTC | CASRSGLWGWYF
TRBD1 | - | TRBJ2-5 | TRBV28 | TGTGCCAGCAGTTGGGACAGGTCCGGGACCCAGTACTTC | CASSWDRSGTQYF
TRBD1 | - | TRBJ1-3 | TRBV4-1 | TGCGCCAGCAGCCTTAGACAGGGAAGTACTGGAAACACCATATATTTT | CASSLRQGSTGNTIYF